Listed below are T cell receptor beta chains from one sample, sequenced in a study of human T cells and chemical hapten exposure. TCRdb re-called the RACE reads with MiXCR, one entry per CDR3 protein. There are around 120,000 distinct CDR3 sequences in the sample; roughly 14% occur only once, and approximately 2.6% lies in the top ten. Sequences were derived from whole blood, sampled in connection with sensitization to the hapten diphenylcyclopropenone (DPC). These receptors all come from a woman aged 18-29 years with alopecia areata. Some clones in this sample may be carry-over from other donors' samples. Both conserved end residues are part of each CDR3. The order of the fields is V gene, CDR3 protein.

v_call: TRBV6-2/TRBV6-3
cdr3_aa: CASSPGTRHNEQFF

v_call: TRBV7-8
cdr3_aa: CASSPPLAGGGEQFF

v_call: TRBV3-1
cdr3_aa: CASSLETGDYGYTF

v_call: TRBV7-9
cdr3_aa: CASSPEDPGGSANEKLFF

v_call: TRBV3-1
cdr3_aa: CASSQRGGASDTQYF

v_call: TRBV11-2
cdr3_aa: CASSSRDRGGEQYF

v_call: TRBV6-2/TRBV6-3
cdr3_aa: CASNALREVTGELFF

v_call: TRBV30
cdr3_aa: CAWSVNTEAFF

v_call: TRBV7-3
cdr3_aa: CASSQDPSGAGELFF

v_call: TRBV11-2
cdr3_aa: CASSFFQGVGSPLHF

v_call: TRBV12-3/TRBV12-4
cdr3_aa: CASSRQNQETQYF

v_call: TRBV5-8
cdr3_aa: CASSIDRGTNSPLHF

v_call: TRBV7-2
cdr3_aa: CASSLGAGNEQYF

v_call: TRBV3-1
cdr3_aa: CASSQGPNIAYEQYF

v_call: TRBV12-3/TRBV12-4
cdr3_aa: CASSFLGTGELFF

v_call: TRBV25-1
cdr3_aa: CASSDTPGAHGANVLTF

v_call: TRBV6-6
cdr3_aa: CASASVPAGDYGYTF

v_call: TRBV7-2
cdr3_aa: CASSRDSLITGANVLTF

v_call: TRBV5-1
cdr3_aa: CASSPSGTGMYEQFF

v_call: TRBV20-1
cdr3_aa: CSASPGGNGYTF

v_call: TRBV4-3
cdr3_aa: CASSRTISYEQYF

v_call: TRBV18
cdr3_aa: CASLKESVGANVLTF

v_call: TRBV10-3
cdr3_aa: CAIRDGAKNIQYF

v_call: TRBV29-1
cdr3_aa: CSVQRGGWGNEQFF

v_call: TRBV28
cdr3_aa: CASSSTAPGETQYF

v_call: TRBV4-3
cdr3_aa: CASSQGSGPYNSPLHF

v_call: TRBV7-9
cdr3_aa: CASSSVTTYNEQFF

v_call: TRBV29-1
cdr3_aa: CSVEQGNYGYTF

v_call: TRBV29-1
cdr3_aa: CSVGVPSGVPTDTQYF

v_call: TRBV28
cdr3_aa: CASSTSGASSYEQYF

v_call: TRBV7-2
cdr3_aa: CASSFRDSDTQYF

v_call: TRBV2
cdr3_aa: CASSEMGIETDTQYF

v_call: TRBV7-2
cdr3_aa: CASSSQRRAGNTEAFF

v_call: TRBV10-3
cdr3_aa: CATYREGYTF

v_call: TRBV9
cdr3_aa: CASSVTWNSPLHF

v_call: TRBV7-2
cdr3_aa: CASSLARQGGNSPLHF

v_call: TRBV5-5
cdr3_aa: CASSALGLNQPQHF

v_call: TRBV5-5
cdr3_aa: CASSLAVSDTEQYF

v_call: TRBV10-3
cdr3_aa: CAISPGVPGELFF

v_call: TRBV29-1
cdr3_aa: CSVYGQFTDTQYF

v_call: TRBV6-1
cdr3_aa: CASWAGTTNTGELFF

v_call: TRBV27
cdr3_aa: CASSLWKSETQYF

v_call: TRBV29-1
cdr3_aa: CSVERTRPF

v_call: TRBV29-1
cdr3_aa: CSAAGGITEAFF